The 24 T cell receptor beta chains given below trace back to one sample, sequenced in a study of vaccination and CD4 T cells after COVID-19. Which antigens these TCRs recognize remains unknown. As for treatment: approximately 9-day PBMC culture with coronavirus spike peptide pools or control peptides (ViraFEST assay). Sequencing of cultured CD4+ T cell DNA used the Oncomine TCR Beta short-read assay. Each CDR3 protein gets one entry after TCRdb re-called the PCR reads with MiXCR. The sample has roughly 22,000 distinct CDR3 sequences; about three fifths are singletons. The sequenced sample consisted of CD4+ T cells from blood, cultured in vitro. These receptors were taken from a human donor who had recovered from COVID-19.

This clonotype was seen a handful of times. This chain links TRBV28 with TRBJ1-2; TRBD1 is a possible D gene (6 bases). Germline V lookup: CDR1 MDHEN, CDR2 SYDVKM. This CDR3 has 18 residues. Trimming cost V 6 bases and J 6 bases, with 29 bases left between them. The CDR3 loop reads CASSLTITGTPGGHGYTF. CDR3 in DNA: TGTGCCAGCAGCTTAACCATAACAGGGACACCGGGCGGGCATGGCTACACCTTC.

The V gene is TRBV6-2 or TRBV6-3, the J gene TRBJ1-5; possibly TRBD1 for D (5 bases). The CDR3 runs to 14 residues. The germline V gene encodes CDR1 MNHEY and CDR2 SVGEGT. V lost 5 bases and J 3 bases, leaving 11 bases between the germline ends. The CDR3 protein is CASSRIQVNQPQHF. The CDR3 coding sequence is TGTGCCAGCAGTCGTATACAGGTCAATCAGCCCCAGCATTTT.

This chain uses TRBV20-1 with TRBJ1-5, with D hard to call. V was pared by 3 bases and J by 3 bases, with 21 bases between. Looked up from germline, CDR1 is DFQATT and CDR2 is SNEGSKA (reference sequence). The CDR3 sequence is 17 residues long. The CDR3 loop reads CSARGEPSPGYNQPQHF. In nucleotides, the CDR3 is TGCAGTGCTAGGGGCGAGCCCTCCCCAGGTTACAATCAGCCCCAGCATTTT.

The gene calls are TRBV6-1 and TRBJ1-2, with D perhaps TRBD1 (6 bases). Per germline, CDR1 MNHNS and CDR2 SASEGT. V dropped 6 bases and J dropped 3 bases, with 17 bases sitting between them. The CDR3 consists of 15 residues. This CDR3 reads CASRLDSGRHYGYTF. The CDR3 region has the DNA TGTGCCAGCAGATTGGACAGCGGGAGACACTATGGCTACACCTTC.

This clonotype was observed a handful of times. The rearrangement uses TRBV19 and TRBJ1-5; 11 nucleotides align to TRBD1. Unmatched junction bases numbered 10, after V lost 7 bases and J lost 5 bases. The CDR3 runs 16 residues. Germline V gene data show CDR1 as LNHDA and CDR2 as SQIVND (reference sequence). CDR3 DNA: TGTGCCAGTACAGGACCGGGACAGGGGGTGTATCAGCCCCAGCATTTT. It yields the protein CASTGPGQGVYQPQHF.

The chain employs TRBV12-3 or TRBV12-4 and TRBJ1-5; the D gene is possibly TRBD1 (5 bases). This CDR3 is 15 amino acids long. V was trimmed by 6 bases and J by 3 bases, leaving 15 bases between them. CDR3 sequence reads: CASRARGGINQPQHF. The CDR3 DNA reads as TGTGCCAGCAGGGCCCGGGGCGGAATCAATCAGCCCCAGCATTTT.

The V call is TRBV19, the J call TRBJ2-1; no definite D call. Germline CDR1 and CDR2: LNHDA and SQIVND (reference sequence). CDR3 length: 13 residues. The V end was cut by 3 bases, the J end by 6 bases, with 9 bases between. The CDR3 loop is CASSIGSINEQFF. The DNA of the CDR3 is TGTGCCAGTAGTATCGGATCGATCAATGAGCAGTTCTTC. The full variable domain, its missing parts supplied by reference TRBV19 and TRBJ2-1, is DGGITQSPKYLFRKEGQNVTLSCEQNLNHDAMYWYRQDPGQGLRLIYYSQIVNDFQKGDIAEGYSVSREKKESFPLTVTSAQKNPTAFYLCASSIGSINEQFFGPGTRLTVL.

The chain is built from TRBV7-9 and TRBJ2-3; 7 nucleotides agree with TRBD2. Germline V lookup: CDR1 SEHNR, CDR2 FQNEAQ (reference sequence). CDR3 length: 14 amino acids. With V trimmed by 5 bases and J by 1 base, 3 bases remained unmatched. In DNA, the CDR3 is TGTGCCAGCAGCCGGGACTACGGCACAGATACGCAGTATTTT. Protein: CASSRDYGTDTQYF.

This chain links TRBV11-1 with TRBJ2-5; no clear D gene. Germline CDR1 reads SGHAT; CDR2 reads FQDESV (reference sequence). The CDR3 is 14 amino acids. V was shortened by 1 base and J by 3 bases, with 9 bases between the two germline ends. The CDR3 DNA reads TGTGCCAGCAGCTTAGGGGTCAGTAAAGAGACCCAGTACTTC. Its translation: CASSLGVSKETQYF. Together with reference TRBV11-1 and TRBJ2-5, the CDR3 gives the full variable domain: EAEVAQSPRYKITEKSQAVAFWCDPISGHATLYWYRQILGQGPELLVQFQDESVVDDSQLPKDRFSAERLKGVDSTLKIQPAELGDSAMYLCASSLGVSKETQYFGPGTRLLVL.

The V call is TRBV6-1, the J call TRBJ2-7; D is perhaps TRBD1 (6 bases). V dropped 2 bases and J dropped 2 bases, with 10 bases sitting between them. The CDR3 is 14 residues long. From germline, CDR1 is MNHNS and CDR2 SASEGT. CDR3 bases: TGTGCCAGCAGTGAACCAGGACAGACCTACGAGCAGTACTTC. This codes for CASSEPGQTYEQYF.

There are a few counts of this clonotype. The V gene is TRBV20-1, the J gene TRBJ1-1; no firm D call. V was trimmed by 6 bases and J by 3 bases, leaving 17 bases between them. This CDR3 has 14 amino acids. CDR1 is DFQATT and CDR2 is SNEGSKA in the germline V gene (reference sequence). CDR3 DNA: TGCAGTGCCCCCCCCGCCGGGTCCCACACTGAAGCTTTCTTT. It encodes CSAPPAGSHTEAFF.

The chain couples TRBV7-9 to TRBJ1-2, with TRBD1 matching 8 bases. This CDR3 is built from 15 residues. Germline V gene sequence: CDR1 SEHNR, CDR2 FQNEAQ (reference sequence). V shed 5 bases and J 8 bases; nucleotides not matched to a gene: 13. CDR3 DNA: TGTGCCAGCAGCCCCGGGGGGCAGGGGGCATGGGGCTACACCTTC. Amino acids: CASSPGGQGAWGYTF.

The rearrangement links TRBV7-2 to TRBJ2-7; D might be TRBD2 (5 bases). The CDR3 length is 14 residues. V was trimmed by 0 bases and J by 5 bases, leaving 11 bases between them. Germline assignment: CDR1 SGHTA and CDR2 FQGNSA. This CDR3 reads CASSLAGRGDEQYF. The CDR3 DNA is TGTGCCAGCAGCTTAGCGGGGAGAGGTGACGAGCAGTACTTC.

The gene calls are TRBV7-9 and TRBJ2-3; D gene unclear. The V gene lost 5 bases and the J gene lost 4 bases, with 7 bases spanning the gap. CDR3 length equals 12 residues. The V gene's germline CDR1 is SEHNR and CDR2 FQNEAQ (reference sequence). In nucleotides, the CDR3 is TGTGCCAGCAGCCCTAGTTCAGATACGCAGTATTTT. Translating gives CASSPSSDTQYF.

The chain has TRBV7-9 and TRBJ1-1, with D maybe TRBD1 (5 bases). Germline CDR1 reads SEHNR; CDR2 reads FQNEAQ (reference sequence). CDR3 size: 14 residues. V lost 4 bases, J lost 5 bases, and 14 bases lay in between. The CDR3 sequence is CASSSWGRLTEAFF. Written as DNA, the CDR3 is TGTGCCAGCAGCTCGTGGGGACGTCTGACTGAAGCTTTCTTT.

V gene TRBV2 combines with J gene TRBJ2-7; the match to TRBD2 covers 8 bases. Germline CDR1 and CDR2: SNHLY and FYNNEI. Germline trimming cut 7 bases from V and 0 bases from J; bases unmatched to any gene: 8. The CDR3 spans 15 residues. The CDR3 loop reads CASNLERGSSYEQYF. The CDR3 bases are TGTGCCAGCAATCTGGAGCGGGGGAGCTCCTACGAGCAGTACTTC.

This clonotype was seen only a few times. CDR3 in amino acids: CASSRNRGREQGNTIYF. The CDR3 DNA sequence: TGTGCCAGCAGTCGTAATCGGGGACGGGAGCAAGGAAACACCATATATTTT. The chain has TRBV28 and TRBJ1-3, with D possibly TRBD1 on 5 matching bases. Deletions cut 5 bases from V and 4 bases from J, with 21 bases between. The germline V gene encodes CDR1 MDHEN and CDR2 SYDVKM. CDR3 length: 17 amino acids.

V usage is TRBV18 and J usage is TRBJ1-1; D is uncertain. CDR1 and CDR2 (germline): KGHSH, LQKENI. V was cut by 0 bases and J by 1 base, with 0 bases left in between. This CDR3 contains 12 residues. The CDR3 sequence is CASSPPNTEAFF. In DNA form, the CDR3 reads TGTGCCAGCTCACCACCGAACACTGAAGCTTTCTTT. Drawing the rest from reference TRBV18 and TRBJ1-1, the complete variable domain is NAGVMQNPRHLVRRRGQEARLRCSPMKGHSHVYWYRQLPEEGLKFMVYLQKENIIDESGMPKERFSAEFPKEGPSILRIQQVVRGDSAAYFCASSPPNTEAFFGQGTRLTVV.

The J gene is TRBJ2-5, the V gene TRBV11-2; the D gene is possibly TRBD1 (5 bases). The CDR3 contains 12 residues. Trimming left V 9 bases short and J 3 bases short, with 11 bases between. Germline CDR1 SGHAT, CDR2 FQNNGV. CDR3 in amino acids: CARGHEEETQYF. CDR3 DNA sequence: TGTGCCAGAGGACATGAGGAAGAGACCCAGTACTTC.

This chain uses TRBV7-2 with TRBJ1-2, with 10 bases aligning to TRBD1. The length of the CDR3 is 15 residues. The germline CDR1 and CDR2 sequences are SGHTA and FQGNSA. Germline trimming cut 4 bases from V and 5 bases from J; bases unmatched to any gene: 7. Written as DNA, the CDR3 is TGTGCCAGCAGCTCTGGGACAGGGGTTACGTATGGCTACACCTTC. Its protein product is CASSSGTGVTYGYTF.

This clonotype occurred once. The V call is TRBV6-2 or TRBV6-3, the J call TRBJ1-5, with TRBD1 as a possible D gene (5 bases). Per the germline V gene, CDR1 is MNHEY and CDR2 is SVGEGT. The V end was cut by 6 bases, the J end by 0 bases, with 9 bases between. The CDR3 covers 14 residues. The DNA for the CDR3 is TGTGCCAGCAGCAGGGACCCTAGCAATCAGCCCCAGCATTTT. This translates into CASSRDPSNQPQHF.

This clonotype was detected a few times. The chain couples TRBV24-1 to TRBJ1-1, with D unclear. CDR3 size: 13 residues. Germline V gene sequence: CDR1 KGHDR, CDR2 SFDVKD. V shed 0 bases and J shed 4 bases, with 5 bases lying between them. This CDR3 reads CATSDLRLTEAFF. The CDR3, as DNA: TGTGCCACCAGTGATTTGCGGCTCACTGAAGCTTTCTTT.

The V gene is TRBV20-1, the J gene TRBJ2-7, with D perhaps given as TRBD1 or TRBD2 (5 bases each). This CDR3 is 17 amino acids long. Germline V gene sequence: CDR1 DFQATT, CDR2 SNEGSKA (reference sequence). V gave up 3 bases and J gave up 3 bases, with 24 bases separating them. The CDR3 coding sequence is TGCAGTGCTAGGGTACGGGGCACCCGAATCTCTGGCTACGAGCAGTACTTC. Protein sequence: CSARVRGTRISGYEQYF.

This chain links TRBV27 with TRBJ2-2, with D unclear. The ends were cut back, 6 bases at V and 5 bases at J, with 16 bases in the middle. There are 15 residues in the CDR3. Germline loops: CDR1 MNHEY, CDR2 SMNVEV (reference sequence). CDR3 residues: CASRLKPRSTGELFF. The CDR3 DNA is TGTGCCAGCAGGTTGAAGCCCCGGAGTACCGGGGAGCTGTTTTTT.